This T cell receptor beta chain was recovered during a study of response to subunit inactivated influenza vaccine (dated by TCRdb to 2017 to 2018). About the full investigation: The study used deep quantitative T cell receptor repertoire profiling to track responses to a trivalent subunit inactivated influenza vaccine.

This specimen's time point label, interpreted: around 42 days after influenza vaccine administration. The sample holds a few counts of this clonotype. This receptor's antigen is unknown. One base away there is no much larger clone; base qualities are not given. To prepare the library, RT-PCR was applied. Sequencing took place on an Illumina HiSeq 2500. TCRdb ran its own pipeline on the public reads, namely fastp trimming at Q25 and MiXCR clone calling, and kept in-frame beta chains. Every entry covers one CDR3 protein and lists the most common genes and DNA from its rows. The sample table holds over 450,000 distinct CDR3 sequences, of which 10% to 15% were seen once. Less than 15% of the sample is in the top ten clones. What the research found in general, with its limitations: The authors suggested that each seasonal influenza vaccination may recruit only a limited number of new T cells.

The cysteine opens and the phenylalanine closes a CDR3 of 14 amino acids. The retained sequence is limited to the CDR3, 42 bases, with the frame set at the first base. Per the germline V gene, SGHRS is the CDR1 and YFSETQ is the CDR2. Clipping removes 1 base from V and 3 bases from J, with 3 as the unmatched junction base count. Sequences were derived from PBMCs from blood, sampled 45 days after vaccination. The receptor chain draws on TRBV5-1 and TRBJ2-5; TRBD2 aligns with 7 central bases. This receptor was obtained from a man aged 50-59 years who received an inactivated influenza vaccine. Donor details come from another sample of the same person, matched by shared clones. The DNA sequence follows: TGCGCCAGCAGCTTGTCGGCGGGAGAAGAGACCCAGTACTTC. It encodes CASSLSAGEETQYF.